A single sample gave rise to the 21 T cell receptor beta chains below, sequenced in a study of T cell repertoires in cytomegalovirus infection. TCRdb re-called the reads with MiXCR, one entry per CDR3 protein. The table lists about 770,000 distinct CDR3 sequences, roughly 29% of them singletons, with about an eighth in the top ten. The antigens of these receptors remain unknown. This specimen was cultured CD8+ T cells from PBMCs, taken from culture after CMV antigen stimulation. All receptors come from a human donor in good health (CMV status not recorded). Some clones in this sample may be carry-over from other donors' samples.

The sample holds a few counts of this clonotype. This chain uses TRBV7-9 with TRBJ2-5; tentatively, D is TRBD1 (5 bases). The CDR3 covers 13 residues. V gave up 5 bases and J gave up 4 bases, with 11 bases separating them. The germline V gene has CDR1 SEHNR and CDR2 FQNEAQ (reference sequence). Written as DNA, the CDR3 is TGTGCCAGCAGCCCTCTCCAGGGAGAGACCCAGTACTTC. It yields the protein CASSPLQGETQYF.

The genes are TRBV4-1 and TRBJ2-7; tentatively, D is TRBD1 (5 bases). This CDR3 spans 13 amino acids. Trimming removed 0 bases at V and 4 bases at J, with 7 bases between. Looked up from germline, CDR1 is MGHRA and CDR2 is YSYEKL. In DNA, the CDR3 is TGCGCCAGCAGCCAAGATAGGGGTTACGAGCAGTACGTC. Encoded protein: CASSQDRGYEQYV.

This clonotype was counted ten times or more. The chain is built from TRBV7-6 and TRBJ2-7; D is perhaps TRBD2 (6 bases). Germline values: CDR1 SGHVS, CDR2 FNYEAQ. The CDR3 sequence is 14 residues long. V gave up 1 base and J gave up 1 base, with 8 bases separating them. CDR3 sequence: CASSLGGESYEQYF. CDR3 in DNA: TGTGCCAGCAGCTTAGGGGGGGAGTCCTACGAGCAGTACTTC.

In this sample, this clonotype turned up a few times. The chain carries TRBV6-5 and TRBJ1-1, with a weak D call TRBD1 (6 bases). The V end lost 6 bases, the J end lost 4 bases, and 18 bases lay between the germline ends. Looked up from germline, CDR1 is MNHEY and CDR2 is SVGAGI. CDR3 length: 15 amino acids. The CDR3, as DNA: TGTGCCAGCAGCTATCTAGGGGACATCGGCACTGAAGCTTTCTTT. Translated, it gives CASSYLGDIGTEAFF.

In this sample, this clonotype turned up many times. The chain uses TRBV11-3 and TRBJ2-5; 7 bases align to TRBD1. V trimming: 0 bases; J trimming: 4 bases; junction bases outside the gene matches: 14. From germline, CDR1 is SGHNT and CDR2 YENEEA. There are 18 residues in the CDR3. The CDR3 DNA is TGTGCCAGCAGCTTAGATTATAGGACAGGAAGGATAGGAGAGACCCAGTACTTC. It specifies CASSLDYRTGRIGETQYF. Combining the CDR3 with reference TRBV11-3 and TRBJ2-5 gives the whole variable domain EAGVVQSPRYKIIEKKQPVAFWCNPISGHNTLYWYLQNLGQGPELLIRYENEEAVDDSQLPKDRFSAERLKGVDSTLKIQPAELGDSAVYLCASSLDYRTGRIGETQYFGPGTRLLVL.

This rearrangement joins TRBV7-9 to TRBJ1-2, with TRBD1 matching 7 bases. Per germline, CDR1 SEHNR and CDR2 FQNEAQ (reference sequence). The CDR3 runs 14 residues. The V gene end was trimmed by 4 bases and the J gene end by 6 bases; junction bases not matched to a gene: 8. This CDR3 reads CASSSRQGFHGYTF. CDR3 coding DNA: TGTGCCAGCAGCTCAAGACAGGGCTTCCATGGCTACACCTTC.

The V and J genes are TRBV4-1 and TRBJ1-2; 7 bases agree with TRBD1. This CDR3 is built from 15 residues. From germline, CDR1 is MGHRA and CDR2 YSYEKL. V lost 0 bases and J lost 2; bases outside the gene matches: 3. The CDR3 DNA reads TGCGCCAGCAGCCAAGACGAGACAGGGAACTATGGCTACACCTTC. Residues: CASSQDETGNYGYTF.

This chain joins TRBV28 and TRBJ1-2; TRBD1 is a possible D gene (5 bases). This CDR3 region has 13 residues. The V gene lost 5 bases and the J gene lost 1 base, with 8 bases spanning the gap. Germline-derived CDR1 and CDR2 are MDHEN and SYDVKM. The CDR3 region has the DNA TGTGCCAGCAGTACGGGGCTTAACTATGGCTACACCTTC. Translating it yields CASSTGLNYGYTF.

The V gene is TRBV11-2, the J gene TRBJ2-5; weak D call: TRBD1 (6 bases). Between the trimmed V and J ends, which lost 4 bases and 5 bases, there was a span of 17 bases. The CDR3 loop spans 15 amino acids. Germline V gives CDR1 SGHAT, CDR2 FQNNGV. The CDR3 DNA reads TGTGCCAGCAGCTCCTCAGGGGTGTCGTGGGAGACCCAGTACTTC. Its translation: CASSSSGVSWETQYF.

This clonotype was seen at least ten times. The chain employs TRBV6-1 and TRBJ2-7; possibly TRBD1 for D (5 bases). Trimming took off 1 base at V and 4 bases at J, with 14 bases between the two ends. CDR1 and CDR2 (germline): MNHNS, SASEGT. The CDR3 has 15 amino acids. Written as DNA, the CDR3 is TGTGCCAGCAGTGAAGGCCCCCTCAAGGGGTACGAGCAGTACGTC. Translating gives CASSEGPLKGYEQYV.

On this clonotype: A read error may be the cause here, since a much bigger clone is one base away. V gene TRBV7-2 combines with J gene TRBJ2-1; maybe TRBD2 (6 bases). The CDR3 is made up of 15 amino acids. CDR1 and CDR2 (germline): SGHTA, FQGNSA. CDR3 sequence: CVSSRDLIEDNEQFF. In DNA, the CDR3 is TGTGTCAGCAGTCGGGACTTAATAGAGGACAATGAGCAGTTCTTC.

This clonotype came up a few times. The chain carries TRBV6-1 and TRBJ1-4, with TRBD1 as a possible D gene (6 bases). CDR1 is MNHNS, CDR2 SASEGT, per germline. V was pared by 2 bases and J by 4 bases, with 17 bases between. The CDR3 has 17 residues. The CDR3 sequence: CASSELGRGVSNEKLFF. Written as DNA, the CDR3 is TGTGCCAGCAGTGAATTGGGCAGGGGCGTCAGTAATGAAAAACTGTTTTTT.

This chain joins TRBV5-6 and TRBJ2-1; 13 nucleotides align to TRBD2. V shed 4 bases, J shed 2 bases, and the junction held 3 bases outside the gene matches. Germline V gene data show CDR1 as SGHDT and CDR2 as YYEEEE. The CDR3 runs 16 residues. In DNA, the CDR3 is TGTGCCAGCAGCAGGGGACTAGCGGGACCCTACAATGAGCAGTTCTTC. Its protein is CASSRGLAGPYNEQFF.

This clonotype was detected a few times. V is TRBV3-1 and J is TRBJ1-2, with no clear D. There are 13 residues in the CDR3. V dropped 2 bases and J dropped 3 bases, with 7 bases sitting between them. Per germline, CDR1 LGHDT and CDR2 YNNKEL (reference sequence). The CDR3 region has the DNA TGTGCCAGCAGCCAAAGAACGCACTATGGCTACACCTTC. Translation: CASSQRTHYGYTF.

Comments on this clonotype: A much larger clone is a single base away; this may be a read error. The chain carries TRBV7-9 and TRBJ2-1; D is ambiguous. This CDR3 is 15 amino acids long. Looked up from germline, CDR1 is SEHNR and CDR2 is FQNEAQ (reference sequence). The CDR3 loop is CANSSVGVHYNEQFF. CDR3 in DNA: TGTGCCAACAGCTCCGTTGGGGTCCACTACAATGAGCAGTTCTTC.

The V and J genes are TRBV28 and TRBJ1-3; D gene uncertain. The V end lost 3 bases, the J end lost 0 bases, and 6 bases lay between the germline ends. CDR1 is MDHEN and CDR2 is SYDVKM in the germline V gene. The CDR3 contains 14 residues. The CDR3 spells CASSFKISGNTIYF. The CDR3, as DNA: TGTGCCAGCAGTTTCAAGATCTCTGGAAACACCATATATTTT.

The chain couples TRBV6-6 to TRBJ2-7; a weak D match, TRBD1 (6 bases). Germline CDR1 is MNHNY and CDR2 is SVGAGI (reference sequence). Deletions cut 2 bases from V and 6 bases from J, with 11 bases between. The length of the CDR3 is 13 residues. CDR3 DNA sequence: TGTGCCAGCAGTTACCCTGACAGGACCGAGCAGTACGTC. Translated, it gives CASSYPDRTEQYV.

The rearrangement uses TRBV5-1 and TRBJ2-3, with 9 nucleotides matching TRBD1. The CDR3 is 15 residues long. CDR1 is SGHRS and CDR2 is YFSETQ in the germline V gene. The V segment lost 4 bases and the J segment 4 bases; nucleotides outside the gene matches: 7. The CDR3 nucleotides read TGCGCCAGCAGCGTATGGACAGGGGTTGCAGATACGCAGTATTTT. Its translation is CASSVWTGVADTQYF.

This chain links TRBV2 with TRBJ2-1; TRBD2 matches at 8 bases. Germline V gives CDR1 SNHLY, CDR2 FYNNEI. The CDR3 is 12 amino acids. Losses at the gene ends were 8 bases for V and 8 bases for J; bases not matched to a gene: 5. The CDR3 nucleotides are TGTGCCAGCCCGGGGGGGCCGGATGAGCAGTTCTTC. Residues: CASPGGPDEQFF.

Turning to this clonotype: Since the CDR3 does not end with the conserved phenylalanine or tryptophan, this likely comes from a read error. The CDR3 DNA reads TGTGCCAGCAGCTTTGGACAGGGGAATCAGCCCCAGCATTCT. Its translation: CASSFGQGNQPQHS. The gene calls are TRBV7-6 and TRBJ1-5; 9 bases agree with TRBD1. This CDR3 has 14 residues. Per germline, CDR1 SGHVS and CDR2 FNYEAQ. Unmatched junction bases numbered 1, after V lost 3 bases and J lost 4 bases.

This clonotype was seen at least ten times. The rearrangement links TRBV7-2 to TRBJ2-1; D is undetermined. The germline V gene has CDR1 SGHTA and CDR2 FQGNSA. This CDR3 spans 15 amino acids. V was clipped by 7 bases and J by 0 bases, with 13 bases between them. The CDR3 loop is CASILRPDSYNEQFF. The DNA for the CDR3 is TGTGCCAGCATCCTAAGGCCGGACTCCTACAATGAGCAGTTCTTC.